This TCR beta chain is drawn from a study of CD8 T cells in Susac syndrome. A quantity of about 0.5 to 1 ug RNA underwent reverse transcription using random hexamers. In TCRdb, the immunoSEQ multiplex PCR reads were re-called with MiXCR into one record per CDR3 protein. The sample lists about 210,000 distinct CDR3 sequences; approximately 95% were seen once. J was trimmed by 5 bases and V by 5 bases; bases with no gene match: 8. The CDR3 length is 14 residues. Germline V gene data show CDR1 as MNHNY and CDR2 as SVGAGI (reference sequence). Sequencing was done on a sample of CD4+ T cells from PBMCs. V usage is TRBV6-6 and J usage is TRBJ2-7; 8 bases map to TRBD1. This receptor was taken from a human donor with multiple sclerosis. The CDR3 protein is CASSSRRTGNEQYF. CDR3 nucleotide sequence: TGTGCCAGCAGTAGTCGGAGGACAGGGAACGAGCAGTACTTC.